This T cell receptor (beta chain) was recovered during a study of breast tumors, draining lymph nodes, adjacent tissues. TCRdb recomputed calls from the multiplex PCR reads with MiXCR, one row per CDR3 protein. The data contain 140,000 or so distinct CDR3 sequences, approximately 32% of them singletons. Ten or more counts support this clonotype. Its antigen is as yet unknown. The lymph nodes were axillary draining lymph nodes from breast cancer patients. Study-level results: That most tumor T cells come from lymph nodes remained unproven. Tumors had less TCR diversity than lymph nodes, more than nontumor tissue.

Trimming took 0 bases from V and 14 from J, leaving 19 bases between them. Germline assignment: CDR1 MGHRA and CDR2 YSYEKL. The CDR3 has 14 amino acids. The sample taken for sequencing was axillary lymph node tissue. The clonotype originates from a female donor with breast cancer. Some clones in this sample may be carry-over from other donors' samples. V gene TRBV4-1 combines with J gene TRBJ1-2; no clear D gene. The CDR3 here is CASSQDPYGSRRTF. The CDR3 region has the DNA TGCGCCAGCAGCCAAGATCCTTACGGATCGCGGAGGACCTTC.